The following is a TCR beta chain sequence with its context. Antigen unknown. Trimming removed 3 bases from V and 4 bases from J, with 13 bases in between. The germline V gene encodes CDR1 KGHSH and CDR2 LQKENI. The CDR3 extends over 14 amino acids. This sample is drawn from a study of cytomegalovirus exposure and HLA in healthy donors. Overall study findings and caveats: Across donors, most TCRs were seen rarely, yet some public ones were widespread. Later analysis associated a missense DCLRE1C variant with TCR beta V- and J-gene trimming.

Primers included in the PCR were 60 Vbeta and 13 Jbeta primers. Authors' data handling: The count from a later analysis was about 80 million unique TCR beta chains, 9.5 million to 13 million of them shared. Sequencing used immunoSEQ multiplex PCR; TCRdb keeps in-frame clones, though not all of them. That table gives V, J and clone size, and the DNA gave D and trimming. The table shows roughly 78,000 clones, with 65% to 80% occurring only once. This clonotype was obtained from a man aged 35 to 55 in good health and CMV-seropositive. The V and J genes are TRBV18 and TRBJ2-7; the D gene is possibly TRBD1 (6 bases). Sequencing input: PBMCs. The CDR3 DNA follows: TGTGCCAGCTCACCGCAGGACAGAAGGTACGAGCAGTACTTC. Translation: CASSPQDRRYEQYF.